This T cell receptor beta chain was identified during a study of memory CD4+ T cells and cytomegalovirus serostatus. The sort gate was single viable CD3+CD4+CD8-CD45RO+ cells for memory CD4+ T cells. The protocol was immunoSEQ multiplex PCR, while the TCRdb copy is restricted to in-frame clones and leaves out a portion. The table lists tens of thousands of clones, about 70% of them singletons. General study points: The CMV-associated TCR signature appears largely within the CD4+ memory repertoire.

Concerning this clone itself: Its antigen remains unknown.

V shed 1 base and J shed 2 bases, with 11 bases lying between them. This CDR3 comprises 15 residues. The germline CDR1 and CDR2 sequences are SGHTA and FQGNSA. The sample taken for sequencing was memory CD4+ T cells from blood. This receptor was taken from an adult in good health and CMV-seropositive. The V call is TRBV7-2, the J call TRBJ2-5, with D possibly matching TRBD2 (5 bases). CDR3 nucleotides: TGTGCCAGCAGCTTAGTCTACTTAGCGCAAGAGACCCAGTACTTC. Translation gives CASSLVYLAQETQYF.